The 2 T cell receptor beta chains given below trace back to one sample, sequenced in a study of blood T cell repertoires in COVID-19. Sequencing was performed with immunoSEQ multiplex PCR; in TCRdb, only in-frame clones are kept and a portion is missing. The profile shows over 200,000 clones, around 90% of them singletons. The source material was PBMCs or T cells enriched from blood (not recorded which). The receptor source for this set is a man between 18 and 29 years old with acute COVID-19.

This chain links TRBV4-1 with TRBJ2-2; 9 nucleotides line up with TRBD2. CDR1 MGHRA and CDR2 YSYEKL come from the germline V gene. This CDR3 spans 14 amino acids. V lost 0 bases, J lost 9 bases, and 2 bases stayed unmatched. CDR3 region: CASSQEGTSWELFF. Written as DNA, the CDR3 is TGCGCCAGCAGCCAAGAAGGGACTAGCTGGGAGCTGTTTTTT.

The chain joins TRBV21-1 to TRBJ2-7; the D call in the table, TRBD1, was not verified against the DNA. TRBV21-1 is an annotated pseudogene. The CDR3 sequence is 16 residues long. The CDR3 here is CASSKGSQGTTYEQYF. CDR3 coding DNA: TGTGCCAGCAGCAAAGGGTCCCAGGGGACAACCTACGAGCAGTACTTC.